This T cell receptor (beta chain) is from a study of blood T cell repertoires in COVID-19. Original processing methods: Estimation of nucleated cell counts relied on the amplification of reference gene primers. Assay: immunoSEQ multiplex PCR; the TCRdb copy retains only in-frame clones and omits some. That table supplies the V and J calls and clone size; D and trimming were determined from the DNA. This table has approximately 180,000 clones, 65% to 90% appearing once. The CDR3 has 13 amino acids. V lost 4 bases and J lost 0, with 6 bases in between. Germline assignment: CDR1 MRHNA and CDR2 SNTAGT. This clone was found once.

This sequence joins TRBV6-4 and TRBJ1-1; D not certain. This receptor was identified in a man aged 45 to 65 who had recovered from COVID-19. Specimen: PBMCs or T cells enriched from blood (not recorded which). CDR3 sequence reads: CASSAHLNTEAFF. The CDR3 nucleotides read TGTGCCAGCAGTGCGCACTTGAACACTGAAGCTTTCTTT.